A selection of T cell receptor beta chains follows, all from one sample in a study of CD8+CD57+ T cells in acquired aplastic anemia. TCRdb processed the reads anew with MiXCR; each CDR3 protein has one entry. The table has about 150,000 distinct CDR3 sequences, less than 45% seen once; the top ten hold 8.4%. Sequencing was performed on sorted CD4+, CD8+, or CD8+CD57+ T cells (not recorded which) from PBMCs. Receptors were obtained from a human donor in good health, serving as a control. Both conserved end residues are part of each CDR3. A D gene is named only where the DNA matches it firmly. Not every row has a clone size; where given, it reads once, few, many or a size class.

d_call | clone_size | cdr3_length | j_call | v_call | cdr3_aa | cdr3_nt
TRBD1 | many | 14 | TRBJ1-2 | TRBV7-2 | CASSRTGGDYGYTF | TGTGCCAGCTCGAGGACAGGGGGCGACTATGGCTACACCTTC
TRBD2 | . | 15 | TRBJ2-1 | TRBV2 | CASSEGRGGLNEQFF | TGTGCCAGCAGTGAAGGACGGGGGGGCCTGAATGAGCAGTTCTTC
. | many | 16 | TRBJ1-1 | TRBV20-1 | CSARDLSRGAHTEAFF | TGCAGTGCTAGAGATCTTTCTAGGGGGGCGCACACTGAAGCTTTCTTT
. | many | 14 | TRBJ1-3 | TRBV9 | CASSVEQGKTTIYF | TGTGCCAGCAGCGTAGAACAGGGCAAGACCACCATATATTTT
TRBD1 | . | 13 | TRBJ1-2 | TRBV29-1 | CSASDRDHCGYTF | TGCAGCGCTTCGGACAGGGACCACTGTGGCTACACCTTC
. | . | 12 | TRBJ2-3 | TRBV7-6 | CASSLAWDTQYF | TGTGCCAGCAGCTTAGCGTGGGATACGCAGTATTTT
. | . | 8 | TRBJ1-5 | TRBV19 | CAQLGGHF | TGTGCCCAATTAGGCGGGCATTTT
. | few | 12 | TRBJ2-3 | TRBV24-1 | CATTNPTGTQYF | TGTGCCACCACTAATCCCACCGGTACGCAGTATTTT
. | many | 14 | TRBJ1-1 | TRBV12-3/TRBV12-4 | CASSLRGVVTEAFF | TGTGCCAGCAGTTTAAGAGGGGTGGTCACTGAAGCTTTCTTT
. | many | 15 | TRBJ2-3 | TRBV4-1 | CASSQVAGTPDTQYF | TGCGCCAGCAGCCAAGTGGCGGGAACCCCAGATACGCAGTATTTT
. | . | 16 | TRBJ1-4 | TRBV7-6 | CASSSNEGGANEKLFF | TGTGCCAGCAGCAGCAACGAGGGGGGGGCTAATGAAAAACTGTTTTTT
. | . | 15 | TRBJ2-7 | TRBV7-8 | CASSLGGSPSYEQYF | TGTGCCAGCAGCTTAGGAGGGTCGCCCTCCTACGAGCAGTACTTC
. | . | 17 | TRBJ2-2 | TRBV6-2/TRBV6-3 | CASSYSAGTLNTGELFF | TGTGCCAGCAGTTACTCGGCAGGGACACTTAACACCGGGGAGCTGTTTTTT
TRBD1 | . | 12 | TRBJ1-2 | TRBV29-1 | CSGLTGNYGYTF | TGCAGCGGGCTGACAGGGAACTATGGCTACACCTTC
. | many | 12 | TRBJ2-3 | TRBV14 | CASSLNRNTQYF | TGTGCCAGCAGCTTAAACCGTAATACGCAGTATTTT
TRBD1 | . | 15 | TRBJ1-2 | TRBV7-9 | CASSSRQGVNYGYTF | TGTGCCAGCAGCTCCCGACAGGGAGTCAACTATGGCTACACCTTC
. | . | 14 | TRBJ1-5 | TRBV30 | CAWTPRRANQPQHF | TGTGCCTGGACCCCCAGGAGGGCCAATCAGCCCCAGCATTTT
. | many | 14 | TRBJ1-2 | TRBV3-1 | CASSPWTEDYGYTF | TGTGCCAGCAGCCCTTGGACAGAAGACTATGGCTACACCTTC
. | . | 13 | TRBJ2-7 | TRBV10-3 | CAISGGRGHEQYF | TGTGCCATCAGTGGCGGTAGGGGACACGAGCAGTACTTC
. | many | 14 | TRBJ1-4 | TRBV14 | CASSLRRSNEKLFF | TGTGCCAGCAGCCTCCGACGCTCAAATGAAAAACTGTTTTTT
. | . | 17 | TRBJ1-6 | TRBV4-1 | CASSLDSKGQGRSPLHF | TGCGCCAGCAGCCTAGATTCTAAGGGTCAGGGGCGATCACCCCTCCACTTT
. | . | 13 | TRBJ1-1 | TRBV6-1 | CASTLAGRTEAFF | TGTGCCAGCACCCTAGCGGGGAGAACTGAAGCTTTCTTT
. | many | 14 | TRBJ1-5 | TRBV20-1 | CSARRGDSNQPQHF | TGCAGTGCTAGACGAGGGGATAGCAATCAGCCCCAGCATTTT
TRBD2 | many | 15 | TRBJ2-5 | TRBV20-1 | CSASSSGGAWETQYF | TGCAGTGCTAGTAGTAGCGGGGGGGCCTGGGAGACCCAGTACTTC